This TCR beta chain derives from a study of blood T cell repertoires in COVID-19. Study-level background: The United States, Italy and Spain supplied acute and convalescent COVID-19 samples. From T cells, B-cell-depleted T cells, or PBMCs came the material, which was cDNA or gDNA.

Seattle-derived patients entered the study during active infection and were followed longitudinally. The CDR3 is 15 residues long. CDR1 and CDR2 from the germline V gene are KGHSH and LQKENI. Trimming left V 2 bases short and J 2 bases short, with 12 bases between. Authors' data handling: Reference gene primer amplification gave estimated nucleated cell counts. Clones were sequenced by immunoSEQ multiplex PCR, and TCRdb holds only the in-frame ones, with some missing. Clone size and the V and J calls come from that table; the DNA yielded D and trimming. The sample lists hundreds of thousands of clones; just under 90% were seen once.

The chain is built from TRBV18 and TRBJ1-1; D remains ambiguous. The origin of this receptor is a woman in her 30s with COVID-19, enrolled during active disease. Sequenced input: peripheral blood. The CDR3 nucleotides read TGTGCCAGCTCACCATCCGGTCAATTTAACACTGAAGCTTTCTTT. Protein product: CASSPSGQFNTEAFF.